This T cell receptor beta chain originates from a study of blood T cell repertoires in COVID-19 (dated by TCRdb to 2018 to 2020). At the level of the whole study: Samples covering the acute and convalescent phases of COVID-19 were provided by collaborators in the United States, Italy and Spain. The prospective study material was composed of cDNA or gDNA derived from T cells, B-cell-depleted T cells, or PBMCs. Subjects who had been exposed to COVID-19, were actively infected with it, or had recovered from it provided the deeply sampled blood TCRbeta repertoires that made up the dataset. A freely available public database, intended as a resource for researchers studying the immune response to SARS-CoV-2, is where the repertoires were released. Samples came from the ongoing ImmuneRACE study (first 160 participants) plus 1,254 subjects from 6 global collaborators. The sample metadata nearly always contained a de-identified subject ID, COVID-19 status, age in years and sex. Where HLA class I and class II types were available, the types were taken from metadata supplied by the sample provider, not from assay-based typing. Study-wide findings and limitations: How much clinical and demographic metadata was included differed by source and by participant, and the metadata was provided uncurated.

From its cysteine to its phenylalanine, the CDR3 spans 14 amino acids. Here the CDR3 DNA is all that survives: 42 bases in frame from base 1. CDR1 is given as SGDLS and CDR2 as YYNGEE, both from the germline V gene. Clipping removes 0 bases from V and 9 bases from J, with 6 as the unmatched junction base count. The immunoSEQ Assay, a bias-controlled multiplex PCR, was used to amplify TCRbeta CDR3 regions from genomic DNA. The original pipeline was this. Nucleated cell counts per sample were estimated from amplification of reference gene primers within the assay. To quantify the absolute abundance of each unique TCRbeta CDR3 rearrangement, sequence reads were collapsed and filtered. Productive Simpson clonality was computed per sample as the square root of Simpson's diversity index over productive rearrangements. This immuneACCESS table, as held by TCRdb, lists in-frame sequences with V and J called but not all clones. Of the missing ones, under half trace to an unresolved V gene in checked studies; the others have no known cause. V and J calls plus clone size are reproduced from that table; the DNA served to infer D and trimming. This sample holds 25,000 to 35,000 clones; approximately 85% were observed only once. 7.3% of the sample lies in the top ten.

Each collaborating institution followed its own protocols to collect whole blood in K2EDTA tubes. Collaborator samples were shipped for TCRbeta analysis as frozen whole blood, isolated PBMCs, or DNA extracted from either sample type. A note on this clone: Its cognate antigen has yet to be identified. There are no base qualities to consult, and no much larger clone falls within one base.

This TCR came from a human donor in a cohort sampled during active COVID-19. Sample: peripheral blood. The chain is assembled from TRBV9 and TRBJ2-1; the junction holds 7 bases that match TRBD2. The nucleotides are TGTGCCAGCAGCGTAGGGGGCGGGAGTGGTGAGCAGTTCTTC. This translates into CASSVGGGSGEQFF.